This TCR beta chain was recorded in a study of OX40 agonist ivuxolimab in advanced cancers. Study summary: The group had a mean age of roughly 56 years, ranged from about 23 to 85, and was 82.7% male. Earlier treatment with anti-PD-1, anti-PD-L1 or anti-CTLA-4 was permitted, and about 40% had received some.

Germline V CDR1 and CDR2: LGHNA, YNFKEQ. V was pared by 2 bases and J by 1 base, with 3 bases between. The length of the CDR3 is 13 residues. The assay was immunoSEQ multiplex PCR, and TCRdb's table has in-frame clones only and misses some. The data show 30,000 to 45,000 clones, with about 88% seen just once and around 2.4% held by the top ten. The study, taken as a whole, reports: By week 6 at 0.1 to 3.0 mg/kg, blood CD4+ and CD8+ T cells had expanded clonally.

A note on this clone: No antigen is known for it.

This receptor was taken from an adult with an advanced solid tumor such as melanoma, head and neck, liver or kidney cancer. Sequencing was performed on CD4+ or CD8+ T cells sorted from blood, taken in a trial of the OX40 agonist ivuxolimab. This chain joins TRBV4-2 and TRBJ1-5; D gene uncertain. CDR3 residues: CASSQQSNQPQHF. CDR3 sequence (DNA): TGTGCCAGCAGCCAACAAAGCAATCAGCCCCAGCATTTT.